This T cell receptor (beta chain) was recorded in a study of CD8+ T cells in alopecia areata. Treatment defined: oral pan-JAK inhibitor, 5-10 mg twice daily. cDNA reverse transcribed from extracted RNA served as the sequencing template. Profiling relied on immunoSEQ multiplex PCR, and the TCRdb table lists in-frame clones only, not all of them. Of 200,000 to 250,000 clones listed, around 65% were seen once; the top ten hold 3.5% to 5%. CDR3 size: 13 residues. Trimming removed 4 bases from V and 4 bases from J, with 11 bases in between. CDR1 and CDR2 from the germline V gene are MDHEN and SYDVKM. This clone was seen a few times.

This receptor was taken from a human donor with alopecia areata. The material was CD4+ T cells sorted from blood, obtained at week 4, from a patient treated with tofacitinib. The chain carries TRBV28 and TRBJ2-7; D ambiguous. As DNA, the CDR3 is TGTGCCAGCAGTTCCTCCCCACCTTACGAGCAGTACTTC. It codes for CASSSSPPYEQYF.